This T cell receptor beta chain was sequenced for a study of T cell responses to AZD1222 COVID-19 vaccine. Study-wide points: Once two AZD1222 doses were given, Spike-specific TCR breadth and depth went up. Donors were largely white British and mainly female; clonal diversity was possibly underestimated.

On this clone itself: Antigen unknown.

Sequenced by immunoSEQ multiplex PCR; TCRdb stores in-frame clones only, minus some. The sample consists of around 99,000 clones, approximately 94% of them appearing once. The source material was peripheral blood, sampled on day 0 of AZD1222 vaccination. This TCR came from an adult in good health.

As DNA, the CDR3 is TGTGCCAGCAGAAGAACCAGGGGGACTGAAGCTTTCTTT. Amino acids: CASRRTRGTEAFF. This chain links TRBV6-5 with TRBJ1-1, with TRBD1 matching 7 bases. V dropped 6 bases and J dropped 5; count of bases not matched to a gene: 6. CDR3 length: 13 amino acids. CDR1 MNHEY and CDR2 SVGAGI come from the germline V gene.